One and the same sample provided the 27 T cell receptor beta chains below, sequenced in a study of CD8+ T cells in alopecia areata. Roughly five patients' CD4+ populations were sorted into CD25+CD127- cells. cDNA prepared by RNA extraction and subsequent reverse transcription served as the template for sequencing. Profiling relied on immunoSEQ multiplex PCR, and the TCRdb table lists in-frame clones only, not all of them. The data contain about 13,000 clones, 45% to 65% of them singletons. Sequenced sample: CD4+ Tregs sorted from blood. The receptor source for this set is a human donor with alopecia areata.

This sequence joins TRBV19 and TRBJ2-7; weak D call: TRBD1 (5 bases). The CDR3 sequence is 12 residues long. Trimming took 3 bases from V and 7 from J, leaving 10 bases between them. Germline values: CDR1 LNHDA, CDR2 SQIVND (reference sequence). The CDR3 DNA reads TGTGCCAGTAGTATTTGGGGCTCGGAGCAGTACTTC. Translating gives CASSIWGSEQYF.

The chain couples TRBV2 to TRBJ2-7, with D unresolved. Germline CDR1 reads SNHLY; CDR2 reads FYNNEI. The CDR3 spans 13 residues. Trimming removed 5 bases from V and 3 bases from J, with 11 bases in between. The CDR3 DNA reads as TGTGCCAGCAGTCAGGACCGATTCTACGAGCAGTACTTC. Its translation: CASSQDRFYEQYF. The full variable domain, with the rest looked up from reference TRBV2 and TRBJ2-7, is EPEVTQTPSHQVTQMGQEVILRCVPISNHLYFYWYRQILGQKVEFLVSFYNNEISEKSEIFDDQFSVERPDGSNFTLKIRSTKLEDSAMYFCASSQDRFYEQYFGPGTRLTVT.

For this clone: Germline and junction disagree at one end, which may indicate a read error. The chain uses TRBV19 and TRBJ2-7, with 9 positions matching TRBD1. The CDR3 totals 19 residues. Germline CDR1 LNHDA, CDR2 SQIVND (reference sequence). CDR3 loop: CASSPRRATGQGPAYEQYF. CDR3 coding DNA: TGTGCCAGTAGTCCAAGGAGGGCGACGGGACAGGGCCCTGCCTATGAGCAGTACTTC.

Only one count was recorded for this clone. The rearrangement joins TRBV7-9 to TRBJ2-5; D gene unclear. The length of the CDR3 is 16 residues. Trimming pared 6 bases from V and 1 base from J, leaving 18 bases between. Germline CDR1 and CDR2: SEHNR and FQNEAQ (reference sequence). Written as DNA, the CDR3 is TGTGCCAGCAGTCTTGGCCGTCGGAGCTCCCAAGAGACCCAGTACTTC. Residues: CASSLGRRSSQETQYF.

This chain links TRBV27 with TRBJ1-5, with 8 bases fitting TRBD1. CDR3 size: 15 residues. Germline CDR1 MNHEY, CDR2 SMNVEV (reference sequence). V dropped 5 bases and J dropped 2; count of bases not matched to a gene: 5. As DNA, the CDR3 is TGTGCCAGCAGTAGACAGGGGTTTGGCAATCAGCCCCAGCATTTT. Its protein is CASSRQGFGNQPQHF.

The CDR3 protein is CASRSLVPGGHLEQYF. The CDR3, as DNA: TGCGCCAGCAGGAGCTTGGTTCCAGGGGGCCATCTAGAGCAGTACTTC. J is TRBJ2-7 and V is TRBV5-1; 8 bases match TRBD1. Germline V gives CDR1 SGHRS, CDR2 YFSETQ. Unmatched junction bases numbered 17, after V lost 5 bases and J lost 7 bases. This CDR3 region has 16 residues.

The J gene is TRBJ1-1, the V gene TRBV29-1, with TRBD1 matching over 7 bases. After removal of 4 bases from V and 4 bases from J, the junction contained 6 bases not matched to a gene. CDR1 is SQVTM and CDR2 is ANQGSEA in the germline V gene. CDR3 length equals 13 residues. This CDR3 is CSVGRGRSTEAFF. CDR3 sequence (DNA): TGCAGCGTTGGAAGGGGGCGAAGCACTGAAGCTTTCTTT.

By sample fraction, this clone is large. The CDR3 here is CASRDRAGANVLTF. The CDR3 bases are TGTGCCAGTAGGGACAGGGCCGGGGCCAACGTCCTGACTTTC. The rearrangement links TRBV19 to TRBJ2-6; 8 nucleotides agree with TRBD1. Germline CDR1 and CDR2: LNHDA and SQIVND (reference sequence). The CDR3 is made up of 14 amino acids. V lost 6 bases to trimming and J lost 4 bases; unmatched junction nucleotides: 2.

This clone was seen a handful of times. The rearrangement uses TRBV4-1 and TRBJ1-1; D possibly corresponds to TRBD1 (6 bases). This CDR3 is built from 15 residues. The germline V and J ends were trimmed by 2 bases and 0 bases, with 10 bases remaining between them. Germline CDR1 is MGHRA and CDR2 is YSYEKL. In DNA form, the CDR3 reads TGCGCCAGCAGCCAACCGGACAGCCTGAACACTGAAGCTTTCTTT. This translates into CASSQPDSLNTEAFF.

The chain couples TRBV29-1 to TRBJ2-6; D may be TRBD1 (5 bases). The CDR3 length is 17 residues. Trimming removed 7 bases from V and 0 bases from J, with 19 bases in between. Germline CDR1 and CDR2: SQVTM and ANQGSEA. The CDR3 DNA is TGCAGCGCAATCACCAGGACATTAACCTCTGGGGCCAACGTCCTGACTTTC. This gives the protein CSAITRTLTSGANVLTF.

This clone has a handful of counts. The genes are TRBV14 and TRBJ2-1; 9 positions agree with TRBD2. Per the germline V gene, CDR1 is SGHDN and CDR2 is FVKESK. V shed 0 bases, J shed 6 bases, and the junction held 6 bases outside the gene matches. The CDR3 is 16 residues long. This CDR3 is CASSQDRSSGINEQFF. The CDR3 DNA reads as TGTGCCAGCAGCCAAGATCGGTCTAGCGGGATCAATGAGCAGTTCTTC.

This chain joins TRBV11-3 and TRBJ1-1; the D is unclear. V lost 3 bases to trimming and J lost 3 bases, with 8 bases between them. Germline V CDR1 and CDR2: SGHNT, YENEEA. The CDR3 length is 13 residues. DNA for the CDR3: TGTGCCAGCAGCTTTGAGGTTTACACTGAAGCTTTCTTT. This encodes CASSFEVYTEAFF.

The rearrangement links TRBV20-1 to TRBJ2-5; no firm D call. Between the trimmed V and J ends, which lost 3 bases and 5 bases, there was a span of 4 bases. This CDR3 is built from 10 residues. Germline CDR1 is DFQATT and CDR2 is SNEGSKA (reference sequence). In DNA, the CDR3 is TGCAGTGCTAGTTTTGAGACCCAGTACTTC. This gives the protein CSASFETQYF.

This clone came up a few times. This chain connects TRBV7-9 to TRBJ2-1; 13 nucleotides align to TRBD2. The CDR3 consists of 17 residues. The germline V gene encodes CDR1 SEHNR and CDR2 FQNEAQ (reference sequence). V was clipped by 5 bases and J by 4 bases; unmatched bases: 8. The CDR3 loop reads CASSPTSGRAEYNEQFF. For the CDR3, the DNA is TGTGCCAGCAGCCCTACTAGCGGGAGGGCCGAGTACAATGAGCAGTTCTTC.

The V gene is TRBV14, the J gene TRBJ2-7, with D hard to call. CDR1 and CDR2 (germline): SGHDN, FVKESK. The CDR3 consists of 12 residues. V was trimmed by 6 bases and J by 2 bases, leaving 8 bases between them. This CDR3 reads CASSRTTYEQYF. For the CDR3, the DNA is TGTGCCAGCAGTCGGACCACCTACGAGCAGTACTTC. Complete variable domain (other parts from reference TRBV14 and TRBJ2-7): EAGVTQFPSHSVIEKGQTVTLRCDPISGHDNLYWYRRVMGKEIKFLLHFVKESKQDESGMPNNRFLAERTGGTYSTLKVQPAELEDSGVYFCASSRTTYEQYFGPGTRLTVT.

As to this clone: Other DNA sequences within the sample encode an identical CDR3. The genes are TRBV4-2 and TRBJ2-7, with 12 bases identical to TRBD2. Germline CDR1 is LGHNA and CDR2 is YNFKEQ. This CDR3 comprises 17 residues. Trimming took 4 bases from V and 3 from J; bases not matched to a gene: 10. CDR3 residues: CASSRGLAGGRGYEQYF. CDR3 DNA: TGTGCCAGCAGCCGGGGACTAGCGGGTGGGAGGGGCTACGAGCAGTACTTC.

The J gene is TRBJ2-1, the V gene TRBV2; D might be TRBD2 (5 bases). The CDR3 sequence is 15 residues long. Looked up from germline, CDR1 is SNHLY and CDR2 is FYNNEI. Trimming stripped 3 bases from V and 4 bases from J, with 13 bases between. The CDR3 coding sequence is TGTGCCAGCAGTGATCTGGGCGGGTTATACAATGAGCAGTTCTTC. As protein: CASSDLGGLYNEQFF.

The rearrangement links TRBV6-7 to TRBJ2-2; 12 bases map to TRBD2. TRBV6-7 is flagged as an ORF with uncertain function. This CDR3 is built from 15 residues. The trim removed 5 bases at V and 5 bases at J, leaving 3 bases unmatched. The DNA for the CDR3 is TGTGCCAGCAGTGGGGGACTAGCGGGTACCGGGGAGCTGTTTTTT. It encodes CASSGGLAGTGELFF.

The table lists this clone with a count of one. The V and J genes are TRBV4-1 and TRBJ1-1, with TRBD1 as a possible D gene (5 bases). The CDR3 loop spans 17 amino acids. Germline CDR1 MGHRA, CDR2 YSYEKL. V shed 1 base and J shed 0 bases, with 15 bases lying between them. This CDR3 is CASSQVDLGLVNTEAFF. The DNA of the CDR3 is TGCGCCAGCAGCCAAGTTGATCTGGGGCTGGTGAACACTGAAGCTTTCTTT.

The rearrangement links TRBV7-2 to TRBJ2-1; 9 bases are shared with TRBD2. Trimming at V came to 5 bases and at J to 0 bases, leaving 8 bases not matched to a gene. CDR3 length: 17 amino acids. Germline values: CDR1 SGHTA, CDR2 FQGNSA. This CDR3 is CASSRTSAKSSYNEQFF. The CDR3 DNA is TGTGCCAGCAGCCGGACTAGCGCCAAGAGCTCCTACAATGAGCAGTTCTTC.

The sample holds a few counts of this clone. CDR3 in DNA: TGTGCCAGCAGCTTAGTTTCCCGGACCGCGGGGGCACATGAGCAGTTCTTC. Residues: CASSLVSRTAGAHEQFF. The chain combines TRBV7-9 with TRBJ2-1; maybe TRBD2 (7 bases). The CDR3 contains 17 residues. V was pared by 1 base and J by 8 bases, with 21 bases between. Germline CDR1 SEHNR, CDR2 FQNEAQ (reference sequence). The whole variable domain, remainder taken from reference TRBV7-9 and TRBJ2-1, is DTGVSQNPRHKITKRGQNVTFRCDPISEHNRLYWYRQTLGQGPEFLTYFQNEAQLEKSRLLSDRFSAERPKGSFSTLEIQRTEQGDSAMYLCASSLVSRTAGAHEQFFGPGTRLTVL.

This clone was counted between two and nine times. The gene calls are TRBV6-5 and TRBJ2-5; 9 bases are shared with TRBD2. The CDR3 is 16 amino acids. Germline CDR1 and CDR2: MNHEY and SVGAGI. With 2 bases clipped from V and 7 bases from J, the junction kept 11 bases outside the gene matches. The CDR3 is CASSYHGGRAFGTQYF. The CDR3 coding sequence is TGTGCCAGCAGTTACCATGGCGGGAGGGCCTTCGGGACCCAGTACTTC.

The chain employs TRBV7-9 and TRBJ1-2; no reliable D call. V was shortened by 8 bases and J by 3 bases, with 10 bases between the two germline ends. The V gene's germline CDR1 is SEHNR and CDR2 FQNEAQ (reference sequence). This CDR3 has 12 amino acids. The CDR3 sequence is CASRSRDYGYTF. The CDR3 DNA sequence: TGTGCCAGCCGATCCCGAGACTATGGCTACACCTTC.

V usage is TRBV6-5 and J usage is TRBJ2-2; D ambiguous. From germline, CDR1 is MNHEY and CDR2 SVGAGI. The germline V and J ends were trimmed by 5 bases and 9 bases, with 7 bases remaining between them. The CDR3 totals 11 residues. DNA of the CDR3: TGTGCCAGCAGTCCCGGAAGGGAGCTGTTTTTT. This codes for CASSPGRELFF.

The chain uses TRBV28 and TRBJ2-7, with D uncertain. The V gene lost 6 bases and the J gene lost 0 bases, with 3 bases spanning the gap. Germline V CDR1 and CDR2: MDHEN, SYDVKM. The CDR3 totals 11 residues. CDR3 region: CASRSSYEQYF. CDR3 nucleotide sequence: TGTGCCAGCAGGAGCTCCTACGAGCAGTACTTC.

The sample holds a few counts of this clone. This sequence joins TRBV6-6 and TRBJ2-5, with D maybe TRBD1 (5 bases). This CDR3 contains 13 residues. The V and J ends lost 7 bases and 3 bases respectively, with 12 bases between them. Germline V CDR1 and CDR2: MNHNY, SVGAGI (reference sequence). Here the CDR3 reads CASNSGHKETQYF. The CDR3 bases are TGTGCCAGCAATTCAGGGCATAAAGAGACCCAGTACTTC.

By proportion, this clone is medium-sized. The J gene is TRBJ2-2, the V gene TRBV6-5; D remains unclear. Germline V gene sequence: CDR1 MNHEY, CDR2 SVGAGI. Trimming stripped 2 bases from V and 7 bases from J, with 5 bases between. The CDR3 sequence is 12 residues long. CDR3 in DNA: TGTGCCAGCAGTTACCAGGTCGGGGAGCTGTTTTTT. This gives the protein CASSYQVGELFF.